These 21 T cell receptor beta chains came from one sample sequenced in a study of post-analysis software for immune sequencing data. General study findings and limits: Elevated frequency relative to controls characterized a handful of TRBV segments in patients, TRBV5-6, TRBV5-1 and TRBV20-1 among them.

These TCRs are of unknown antigen specificity. Each TCR beta cDNA library carried unique molecular identifiers. TCRdb re-derived calls from the PCR reads in MiXCR, one entry per CDR3 protein. The sample shows 750,000 to 950,000 distinct CDR3 sequences, roughly 46% of them seen only once. Material: blood. Receptors were obtained from a girl between 10 and 17 years old with multiple sclerosis.

The V call is TRBV20-1, the J call TRBJ2-7; the D is unclear. V dropped 6 bases and J dropped 5 bases, with 11 bases sitting between them. CDR3 length: 11 residues. Per the germline V gene, CDR1 is DFQATT and CDR2 is SNEGSKA (reference sequence). The CDR3 DNA follows: TGCAGTGCCGACTTAACGAACGAGCAGTACTTC. As protein: CSADLTNEQYF.

A note on this clonotype: The conserved phenylalanine or tryptophan normally closing the CDR3 is absent here, so this likely arose from a read error. The DNA is left out, because the CDR3 cannot be placed on it with certainty; the CDR3 is given as TCRdb lists it. The V gene is TRBV12-3 or TRBV12-4, the J gene TRBJ2-5; the table's TRBD1 call for D was not verified on the DNA. The CDR3 totals 14 residues, both ends included. CDR3 in amino acids: CASSRTGDLRDPVL.

This clonotype was detected a few times. The J gene is TRBJ2-1, the V gene TRBV12-3 or TRBV12-4; 7 bases map to TRBD2. The CDR3 runs to 16 residues. Germline trimming cut 6 bases from V and 3 bases from J; bases unmatched to any gene: 11. The CDR3 DNA reads TGTGCCAGCAGCCCTAGGCTAGCGGCTGGCTACAATGAGCAGTTCTTC. This sequence encodes CASSPRLAAGYNEQFF.

V and J are TRBV24-1 and TRBJ2-1; D is possibly TRBD1 (5 bases). The CDR3 spans 14 residues. Germline CDR1 KGHDR, CDR2 SFDVKD. Trimming stripped 4 bases from V and 7 bases from J, with 13 bases between. Here the CDR3 reads CATSEGLVGNEQFF. The CDR3 DNA reads as TGTGCCACCAGTGAGGGGCTAGTGGGGAATGAGCAGTTCTTC.

Remarks on this clonotype: Mismatch with germline at one junction end may stem from a read error. Here the CDR3 reads CAIRESPREEQFF. CDR3 sequence (DNA): TGTGCCATCAGGGAGTCGCCCCGGGAGGAGCAGTTCTTC. The chain links TRBV10-3 to TRBJ2-1; maybe TRBD2 (6 bases). The germline V gene encodes CDR1 ENHRY and CDR2 SYGVKD. This CDR3 comprises 13 residues.

The chain recombines TRBV29-1 with TRBJ2-5, with TRBD2 matching 9 bases. CDR1 SQVTM and CDR2 ANQGSEA come from the germline V gene. Trimming removed 3 bases from V and 4 bases from J; junction bases left unmatched: 12. The CDR3 contains 16 residues. The CDR3 coding sequence is TGCAGCGTTGAGACCGCGACTAGCGGCATACCAGAGACCCAGTACTTC. The encoded protein is CSVETATSGIPETQYF.

This clonotype turned up a few times. The chain links TRBV7-2 to TRBJ2-3; no firm D call. This CDR3 has 14 residues. Germline V gene lookup returns CDR1 SGHTA and CDR2 FQGNSA. Between the trimmed V and J ends, which lost 3 bases and 0 bases, there was a span of 7 bases. The CDR3 protein is CASSFTSSTDTQYF. The CDR3 nucleotides read TGTGCCAGCAGCTTCACCTCTAGCACAGATACGCAGTATTTT.

This chain links TRBV9 with TRBJ2-5; D is uncertain. Germline V gives CDR1 SGDLS, CDR2 YYNGEE. The V end was cut by 0 bases, the J end by 5 bases, with 14 bases between. This CDR3 has 15 amino acids. The CDR3 coding sequence is TGTGCCAGCAGCGTAGTTCCCTCCTCTCGGGAGACCCAGTACTTC. Its translation is CASSVVPSSRETQYF.

The rearrangement uses TRBV7-2 and TRBJ2-7, with 8 bases matching TRBD1. Judging by the DNA end, TRBJ2-5 fits better; the J call may be wrong. The CDR3 spans 14 residues. Germline V gene sequence: CDR1 SGHTA, CDR2 FQGNSA. The CDR3 DNA follows: TGTGCCAGCAGCTTTTACAGGGGGCAAGAGACCCAGTACTTC. This gives the protein CASSFYRGQETQYF.

This clonotype was counted at least ten times. An end of the junction does not agree with germline; a read error may underlie this. This sequence joins TRBV28 and TRBJ2-3; D gene uncertain. The germline CDR1 and CDR2 sequences are MDHEN and SYDVKM. The CDR3 has 13 amino acids. This CDR3 reads CASSPPSTDTQYF. DNA of the CDR3: TGCGCCAGCAGCCCACCAAGCACAGATACGCAGTATTTT. Together with reference TRBV28 and TRBJ2-3, the CDR3 gives the full variable domain: DVKVTQSSRYLVKRTGEKVFLECVQDMDHENMFWYRQDPGLGLRLIYFSYDVKMKEKGDIPEGYSVSREKKERFSLILESASTNQTSMYLCASSPPSTDTQYFGPGTRLTVL.

The chain couples TRBV5-6 to TRBJ2-7; a weak D match, TRBD1 (6 bases). Trimming took off 3 bases at V and 4 bases at J, with 17 bases between the two ends. Germline V gene lookup returns CDR1 SGHDT and CDR2 YYEEEE. The CDR3 totals 15 residues. This CDR3 is CASSSGQTLRYEQYF. CDR3 sequence (DNA): TGTGCCAGCAGCTCAGGACAGACCCTACGTTACGAGCAGTACTTC.

The chain joins TRBV27 to TRBJ1-5; perhaps TRBD1 as D (6 bases). The CDR3 runs 16 residues. Trimming took 4 bases from V and 1 from J, leaving 14 bases between them. Germline CDR1 and CDR2: MNHEY and SMNVEV (reference sequence). The CDR3 bases are TGTGCCAGCAGTTGCCAGGGGACGGGGAGCAATCAGCCCCAGCATTTT. Amino acids: CASSCQGTGSNQPQHF.

The V call is TRBV2, the J call TRBJ2-1, with unresolved D. The germline gives CDR1 SNHLY, CDR2 FYNNEI. The CDR3 runs 11 residues. Trimming shortened V by 5 bases and J by 12 bases, and 11 bases separated the two germline ends. The CDR3 sequence is CASSNGRLQFF. The CDR3 nucleotides read TGTGCCAGCAGTAACGGCCGTCTGCAGTTCTTC.

This clonotype appeared a single time. The rearrangement uses TRBV3-1 and TRBJ2-2, with 8 bases that match TRBD2. CDR1 LGHDT and CDR2 YNNKEL come from the germline V gene (reference sequence). V lost 3 bases and J lost 1; bases outside the gene matches: 4. The CDR3 has 16 residues. This CDR3 reads CASSQATSGNTGELFF. The CDR3 DNA follows: TGTGCCAGCAGCCAGGCCACTAGCGGGAACACCGGGGAGCTGTTTTTT.

The V gene is TRBV5-6, the J gene TRBJ1-2; D remains ambiguous. The germline gives CDR1 SGHDT, CDR2 YYEEEE. The CDR3 has 15 amino acids. V was pared by 3 bases and J by 5 bases, with 17 bases between. The CDR3 loop reads CASSYSPFKKYGYTF. The CDR3 region has the DNA TGTGCCAGCAGCTATTCCCCGTTTAAGAAATATGGCTACACCTTC.

The chain combines TRBV7-6 with TRBJ2-1; 8 positions agree with TRBD2. The V gene's germline CDR1 is SGHVS and CDR2 FNYEAQ. The CDR3 has 17 residues. The junction had 6 bases not matched to a gene; V was cut back by 2 bases and J by 0 bases. CDR3 nucleotide sequence: TGTGCCAGCAGCTTACTAGCGGGCTTGAGCTCCTACAATGAGCAGTTCTTC. Protein sequence: CASSLLAGLSSYNEQFF.

The chain joins TRBV29-1 to TRBJ2-1; D gene unclear. The CDR3 is 15 amino acids. V dropped 3 bases and J dropped 0 bases, with 12 bases sitting between them. The V gene's germline CDR1 is SQVTM and CDR2 ANQGSEA. The CDR3 loop reads CSVDPFGGSYNEQFF. The CDR3 DNA follows: TGCAGCGTTGACCCCTTCGGCGGCTCCTACAATGAGCAGTTCTTC.

This rearrangement joins TRBV29-1 to TRBJ2-1; D is perhaps TRBD1 or TRBD2 (5 bases each). Trimming stripped 3 bases from V and 10 bases from J, with 16 bases between. CDR1 and CDR2 from the germline V gene are SQVTM and ANQGSEA. CDR3 length: 13 residues. This CDR3 is CSVDVGAPREQFF. Here the CDR3 DNA reads TGCAGCGTTGACGTCGGGGCCCCGCGGGAGCAGTTCTTC.

This clonotype was detected only once. This chain joins TRBV4-1 and TRBJ1-2, with D perhaps matching TRBD1 (5 bases). In germline, CDR1 is MGHRA, CDR2 YSYEKL. V was cut by 0 bases and J by 4 bases, with 18 bases left in between. The CDR3 consists of 17 residues. The DNA for the CDR3 is TGCGCCAGCAGCCAAGATGGGGCGGGGGGACTCGGCTATGGCTACACCTTC. This encodes CASSQDGAGGLGYGYTF.

This clonotype was picked up a small number of times. The CDR3 loop is CASRGSGTEDTF. The CDR3 DNA follows: TGCGCCAGCAGAGGCTCCGGGACGGAGGACACCTTC. This chain connects TRBV5-1 to TRBJ1-2; D perhaps matches TRBD1 (5 bases). Germline values: CDR1 SGHRS, CDR2 YFSETQ. The CDR3 extends over 12 amino acids. Between the trimmed V and J ends, which lost 5 bases and 12 bases, there was a span of 17 bases. The complete variable domain, with remaining parts taken from reference TRBV5-1 and TRBJ1-2, reads KAGVTQTPRYLIKTRGQQVTLSCSPISGHRSVSWYQQTPGQGLQFLFEYFSETQRNKGNFPGRFSGRQFSNSRSEMNVSTLELGDSALYLCASRGSGTEDTFGSGTRLTVV.

This clonotype was detected a few times. The chain joins TRBV2 to TRBJ2-3, with 13 bases matching TRBD2. CDR3 length: 16 amino acids. V lost 4 bases and J lost 4; bases outside the gene matches: 5. Per the germline V gene, CDR1 is SNHLY and CDR2 is FYNNEI. In nucleotides, the CDR3 is TGTGCCAGCAGTGCCCTACTAGCGGGAGGGGCAGATACGCAGTATTTT. Translating gives CASSALLAGGADTQYF.